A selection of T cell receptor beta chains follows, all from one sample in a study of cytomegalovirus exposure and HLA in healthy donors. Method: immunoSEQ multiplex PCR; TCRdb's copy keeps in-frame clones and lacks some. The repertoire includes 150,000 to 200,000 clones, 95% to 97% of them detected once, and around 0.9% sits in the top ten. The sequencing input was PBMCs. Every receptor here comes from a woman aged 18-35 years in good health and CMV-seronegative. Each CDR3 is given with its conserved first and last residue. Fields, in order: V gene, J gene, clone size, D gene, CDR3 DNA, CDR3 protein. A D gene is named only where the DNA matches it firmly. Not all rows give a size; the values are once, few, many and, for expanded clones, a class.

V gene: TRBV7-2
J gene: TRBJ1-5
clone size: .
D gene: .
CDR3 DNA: TGTGCCAGCAGCTTACAGGACATCGGCAATCAGCCCCAGCATTTT
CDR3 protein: CASSLQDIGNQPQHF

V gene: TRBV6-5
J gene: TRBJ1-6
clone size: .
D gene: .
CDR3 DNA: TGTGCCAGCAGTTACAATTGGGAGGATTCACCCCTCCACTTT
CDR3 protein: CASSYNWEDSPLHF

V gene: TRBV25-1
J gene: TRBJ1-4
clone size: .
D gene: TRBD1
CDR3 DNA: TGTGCCAGCAGCTGGGGACCGGGACAGGGGTATGAAAAACTGTTTTTT
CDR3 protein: CASSWGPGQGYEKLFF

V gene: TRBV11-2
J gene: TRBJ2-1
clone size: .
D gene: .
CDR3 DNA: TGTGCCAGCAGCTTAGAACTTAGCTCCTACAATGAGCAGTTCTTC
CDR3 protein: CASSLELSSYNEQFF

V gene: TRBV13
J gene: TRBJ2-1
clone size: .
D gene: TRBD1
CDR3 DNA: TGTGCCAGCAGCTTTAGGCACAGGGGTAATGAGCAGTTCTTC
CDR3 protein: CASSFRHRGNEQFF

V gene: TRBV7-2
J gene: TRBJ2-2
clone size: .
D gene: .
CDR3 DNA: TGTGCCAGCAGCGATAGCCCAGGGATCGGGGAGCTGTTTTTT
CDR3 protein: CASSDSPGIGELFF

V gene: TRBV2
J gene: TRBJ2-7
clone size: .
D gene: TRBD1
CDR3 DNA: TGTGCCAGCAGACTGTCCGGGACAGGGAGAAGAGAGCAGTACTTC
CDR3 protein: CASRLSGTGRREQYF

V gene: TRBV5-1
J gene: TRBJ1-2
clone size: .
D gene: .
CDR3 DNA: TGCGCCAGCAGTTTCACATCTAACTATGGCTACACCTTC
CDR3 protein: CASSFTSNYGYTF

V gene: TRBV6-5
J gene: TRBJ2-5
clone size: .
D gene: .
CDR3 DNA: TGTGCCAGCAGTTACGAGTCACTAGCCGAGACGCAGACCCAGTACTTC
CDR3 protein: CASSYESLAETQTQYF

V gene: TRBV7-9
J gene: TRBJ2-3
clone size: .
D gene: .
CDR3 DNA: TGTGCCAGCAGCTTACAGGGCGGACCCACAGATACGCAGTATTTT
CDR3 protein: CASSLQGGPTDTQYF

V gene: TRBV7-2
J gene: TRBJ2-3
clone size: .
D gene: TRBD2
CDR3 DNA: TGTGCCAGCAGCGCACTAGCGGGGGGGCGGGATACGCAGTATTTT
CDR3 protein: CASSALAGGRDTQYF

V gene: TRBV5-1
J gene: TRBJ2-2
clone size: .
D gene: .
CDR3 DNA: TGCGCCAGCAGCTTAAGCACGAACACCGGGGAGCTGTTTTTT
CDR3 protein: CASSLSTNTGELFF

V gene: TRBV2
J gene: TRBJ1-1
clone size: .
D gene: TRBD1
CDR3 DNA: TGTGCCAGCAGTGTCCCCGGAGGGACAGGGGGCATAAACACTGAAGCTTTCTTT
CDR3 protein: CASSVPGGTGGINTEAFF

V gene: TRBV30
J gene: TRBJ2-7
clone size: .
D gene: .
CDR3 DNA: TGTGCCTGCACGAACGGTCCAGGGGACTACGAGCAGTACTTC
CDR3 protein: CACTNGPGDYEQYF

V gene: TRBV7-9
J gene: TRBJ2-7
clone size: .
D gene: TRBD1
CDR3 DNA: TGTGCCAGCAGCTTTACAGGGGCCGCCTACGAGCAGTACTTC
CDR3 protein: CASSFTGAAYEQYF

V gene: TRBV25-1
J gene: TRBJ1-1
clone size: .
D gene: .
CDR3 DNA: TGTGCCAGCAGAGATGGGAGGGGCGCAGCTTCTGAAGCTTTCTTT
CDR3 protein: CASRDGRGAASEAFF

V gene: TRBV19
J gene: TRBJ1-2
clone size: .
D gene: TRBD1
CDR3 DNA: TGTGCCAGTAGTCCGTTCCTTACAGGGGGCTATGGCTACACCTTC
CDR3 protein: CASSPFLTGGYGYTF

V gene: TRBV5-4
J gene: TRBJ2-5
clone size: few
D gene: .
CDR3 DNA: TGTGCCAGCAGCTTTGGCCGAGAGACCCAGTACTTC
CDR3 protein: CASSFGRETQYF

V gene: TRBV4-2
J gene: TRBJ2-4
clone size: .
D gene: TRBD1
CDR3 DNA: TGTGCCAGCAGCCAAGCAAGTCATCAACAGGGGCGAAGCAAAAACATTCAGTACTTC
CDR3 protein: CASSQASHQQGRSKNIQYF

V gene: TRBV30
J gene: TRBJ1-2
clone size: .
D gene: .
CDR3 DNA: TGTGCCTGGACAGGACACAGATATGGCTACACCTTC
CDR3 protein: CAWTGHRYGYTF

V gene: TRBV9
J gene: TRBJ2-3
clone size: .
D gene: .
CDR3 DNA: TGTGCCAGCAGCGTAGCTGCGGCGGTAGATAGCACAGATACGCAGTATTTT
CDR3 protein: CASSVAAAVDSTDTQYF

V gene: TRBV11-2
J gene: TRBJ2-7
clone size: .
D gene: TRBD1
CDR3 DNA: TGTGCCAGCAGCTTACCGGGACAGGGTGGGAGGGAGCAGTACTTC
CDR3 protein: CASSLPGQGGREQYF

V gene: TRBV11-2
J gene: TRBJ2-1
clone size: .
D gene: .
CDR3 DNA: TGTGCCAGCAGCTTAGGTCTAGCCCACGAGCAGTTCTTC
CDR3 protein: CASSLGLAHEQFF

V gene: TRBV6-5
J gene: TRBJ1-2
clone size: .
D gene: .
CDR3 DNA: TGTGCCAGCAGCCGAAAAAACGGGGTTCCTGGCTACACCTTC
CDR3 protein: CASSRKNGVPGYTF

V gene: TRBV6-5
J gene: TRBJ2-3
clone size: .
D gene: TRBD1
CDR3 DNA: TGTGCCACCCGACAGGGGGGGATCACAGATACGCAGTATTTT
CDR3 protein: CATRQGGITDTQYF

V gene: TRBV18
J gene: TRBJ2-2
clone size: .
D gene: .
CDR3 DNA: TGTGCCAGCTCACCACCCGGGGTGAACACCGGGGAGCTGTTTTTT
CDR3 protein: CASSPPGVNTGELFF

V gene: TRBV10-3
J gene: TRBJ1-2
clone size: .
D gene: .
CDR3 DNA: TGTGCCATCAGTGAGTTTGCAGGGAGGTCCCTCCGCTACACCTTC
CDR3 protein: CAISEFAGRSLRYTF

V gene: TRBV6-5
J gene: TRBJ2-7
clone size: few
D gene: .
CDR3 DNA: TGTGCCAGCAGCAACAATGAAAACTACGAGCAGTACTTC
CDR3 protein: CASSNNENYEQYF

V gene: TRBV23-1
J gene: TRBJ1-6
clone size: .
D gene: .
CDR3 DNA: TGCGCCAGTTCCCCTGGGCAGGGCGACAATTCACCCCTCCACTTT
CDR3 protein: CASSPGQGDNSPLHF

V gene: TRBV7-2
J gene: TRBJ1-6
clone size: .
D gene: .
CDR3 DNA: TGTGCCAGCAGCTTAGACCGGGGTTATTCACCCCTCCACTTT
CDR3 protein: CASSLDRGYSPLHF

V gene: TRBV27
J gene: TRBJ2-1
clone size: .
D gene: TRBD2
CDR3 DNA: TGTGCCAGCAGTTTTAGCGGGGGGGATGAGCAGTTCTTC
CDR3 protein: CASSFSGGDEQFF

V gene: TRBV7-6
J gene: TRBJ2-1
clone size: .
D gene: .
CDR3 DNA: TGTGCCAGCAGCCCACGGCGGGTAGCGGTGAACAATGAGCAGTTCTTC
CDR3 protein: CASSPRRVAVNNEQFF

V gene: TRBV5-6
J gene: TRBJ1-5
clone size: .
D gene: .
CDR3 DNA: TGTGCCAGCAGCCAGCGGATGCGGGGCAATCAGCCCCAGCATTTT
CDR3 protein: CASSQRMRGNQPQHF

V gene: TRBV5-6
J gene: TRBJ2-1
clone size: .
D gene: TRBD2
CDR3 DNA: TGTGCCAGCAGCTCCTTGACTAGCGCCCTCGACTACAATGAGCAGTTCTTC
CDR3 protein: CASSSLTSALDYNEQFF

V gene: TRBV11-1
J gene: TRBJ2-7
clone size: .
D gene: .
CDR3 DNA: TGTGCCAGCAGCTTAGTTCTATCCTACGAGCAGTACTTC
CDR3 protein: CASSLVLSYEQYF

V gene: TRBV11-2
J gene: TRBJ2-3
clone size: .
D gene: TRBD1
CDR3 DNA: TGTGCCAGCAGCCGGACAGGGTTCGCAGATACGCAGTATTTT
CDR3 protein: CASSRTGFADTQYF

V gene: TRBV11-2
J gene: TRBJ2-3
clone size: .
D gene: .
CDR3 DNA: TGTGCCAGCAGCCCCAGATGGCAGGACACAGATACGCAGTATTTT
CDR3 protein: CASSPRWQDTDTQYF

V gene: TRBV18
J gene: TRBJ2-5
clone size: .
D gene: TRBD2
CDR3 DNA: TGTGCCAGCTCCCCCCCGGGACTAGCGGGCCCTAGGGAAGAGACCCAGTACTTC
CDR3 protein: CASSPPGLAGPREETQYF

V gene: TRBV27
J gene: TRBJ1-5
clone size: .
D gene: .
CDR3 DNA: TGTGCCAGCAGTTTAGGAGGGGTCAATCAGCCCCAGCATTTT
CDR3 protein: CASSLGGVNQPQHF

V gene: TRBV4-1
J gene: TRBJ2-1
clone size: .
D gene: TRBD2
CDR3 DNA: TGCGCCAGCAGCCAGAAGCTAGCGGGGGATTCCTTGGGGAATGAGCAGTTCTTC
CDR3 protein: CASSQKLAGDSLGNEQFF